This T cell receptor (beta chain) originates from a study of shared clonotypes between healthy human individuals. Method: immunoSEQ multiplex PCR; TCRdb's copy keeps in-frame clones and lacks some. The repertoire consists of a few million clones, with more than 85% occurring once and the leading ten covering 0.39%. The CDR3 runs to 13 residues. The germline V gene encodes CDR1 WNHNN and CDR2 SYGVQD (reference sequence). The germline V and J ends were trimmed by 6 bases and 6 bases, with 14 bases remaining between them. Study-wide findings and caveats: Non-shared clonotypes had lower generation probabilities than clonotypes shared by all four sorted-subset donors. Between a handful of donors, naive CD4 clonotypes were shared at a level of about 5%. The study's rarefaction showed incomplete sorted-subset sequencing despite large depth.

This clone has only one observation. Antigen: not known. This TCR came from a man between 18 and 35 years old in good health. Some clones in this sample may be carry-over from other donors' samples. The chain uses TRBV10-1 and TRBJ1-1; the D gene is possibly TRBD1 (5 bases). The source material was naive CD4+ T cells from PBMCs. Subset specified: CD45RA+ positively selected. CDR3 in amino acids: CASRGGRGSEAFF. The CDR3 DNA reads as TGCGCCAGCAGGGGGGGGAGGGGATCTGAAGCTTTCTTT.